This is a list of T cell receptor beta chains from one sample in a study of long-term antiretroviral therapy in people with HIV. Sequenced by immunoSEQ multiplex PCR; TCRdb stores in-frame clones only, minus some. Here the sample spans around 19,000 clones, 79% being singletons. The specimen comprised unsorted PBMCs, sampled at the start of antiretroviral therapy. The receptors were gathered from a man aged 25-45 years with HIV. CDR3s include the opening cysteine and the closing phenylalanine or tryptophan. A D gene is named only where the DNA matches it firmly. Expanded clones get a size class; other rows say once, few or many, or leave the size out.

DNA: TGTGCCAGCAGTTCGGGCCATCAGGGTTCGAACTATGGCTACACCTTC
CDR3: CASSSGHQGSNYGYTF
size: NA
D: NA
V: TRBV6-6
J: TRBJ1-2

DNA: TGTGCCATTGGGACTAGCGGCACAGATACGCAGTATTTT
CDR3: CAIGTSGTDTQYF
size: NA
D: TRBD2
V: TRBV19
J: TRBJ2-3

DNA: TGTGCCTGGAGTGGGGTTTCCGGGGTCGAGCAGTACTTC
CDR3: CAWSGVSGVEQYF
size: NA
D: NA
V: TRBV30
J: TRBJ2-7

DNA: TGTGCCAGCAGTTACAGTTTGGCAGGGGCCTACGAGCAGTACTTC
CDR3: CASSYSLAGAYEQYF
size: NA
D: NA
V: TRBV6-5
J: TRBJ2-7

DNA: TGTGCCAGCAGCTTAGCACCCCTAGCGGTGAGCTCCTACGAGCAGTACTTC
CDR3: CASSLAPLAVSSYEQYF
size: NA
D: TRBD2
V: TRBV7-8
J: TRBJ2-7

DNA: TGTGCCAGCAGTCTACCCAATCAGCCCCAGCATTTT
CDR3: CASSLPNQPQHF
size: few
D: NA
V: TRBV28
J: TRBJ1-5

DNA: TGTGCCAGCAGTTTAGATGGCAGCCAACTATCAAATTATGGCTACACCTTC
CDR3: CASSLDGSQLSNYGYTF
size: NA
D: NA
V: TRBV28
J: TRBJ1-2

DNA: TGTGCCAGCAGTTACTCCACAGGGGACGAAAAACTGTTTTTT
CDR3: CASSYSTGDEKLFF
size: NA
D: TRBD1
V: TRBV6-5
J: TRBJ1-4

DNA: TGTGCCAGCAGCTTGGGCGAGACCCCAGATACGCAGTATTTT
CDR3: CASSLGETPDTQYF
size: NA
D: NA
V: TRBV7-9
J: TRBJ2-3

DNA: TGTGCCAGTAGCTGGCGGGAGGACTCCTACAATGAGCAGTTCTTC
CDR3: CASSWREDSYNEQFF
size: NA
D: TRBD2
V: TRBV19
J: TRBJ2-1

DNA: TGTGCCAGCAGTGAAGCGGGGACTAGCGGGGACTCCACAGATACGCAGTATTTT
CDR3: CASSEAGTSGDSTDTQYF
size: NA
D: TRBD2
V: TRBV6-1
J: TRBJ2-3

DNA: TGTGCCAGTAGTATCTGGGGAGGCACCGGGGAGCTGTTTTTT
CDR3: CASSIWGGTGELFF
size: once
D: NA
V: TRBV19
J: TRBJ2-2

DNA: TGTGCCAGCAGCGTAGTGGGACGGGGTCAAGGCGTGGCTAGCTACACCTTC
CDR3: CASSVVGRGQGVASYTF
size: NA
D: NA
V: TRBV9
J: TRBJ1-2

DNA: TGTGCCAGCAGACTACCCGGCGTGAACACCATATATTTT
CDR3: CASRLPGVNTIYF
size: few
D: NA
V: TRBV28
J: TRBJ1-3

DNA: TGTGCCAGCAGCGTATTGGGATACGAGCAGTACTTC
CDR3: CASSVLGYEQYF
size: once
D: NA
V: TRBV6-1
J: TRBJ2-7

DNA: TGTGCCAGCAGGTCCGGGGCCTACGAGCAGTACTTC
CDR3: CASRSGAYEQYF
size: few
D: NA
V: TRBV28
J: TRBJ2-7

DNA: TGTGCCAGCTCACCCCCGCCGCACACTTCGACAGCAGACAATGAGCAGTTCTTC
CDR3: CASSPPPHTSTADNEQFF
size: NA
D: NA
V: TRBV18
J: TRBJ2-1

DNA: TGCAGTGTAGGGGCTGGAAACACCATATATTTT
CDR3: CSVGAGNTIYF
size: NA
D: NA
V: TRBV20-1
J: TRBJ1-3

DNA: TGTGCCAGCAGCCCTAGCGGACAGCAAGCTTTCTTT
CDR3: CASSPSGQQAFF
size: large
D: NA
V: TRBV7-9
J: TRBJ1-1

DNA: TGTGCCAGCTCACCAGGGCAAGGGGAAAAACTGTTTTTT
CDR3: CASSPGQGEKLFF
size: NA
D: NA
V: TRBV18
J: TRBJ1-4

DNA: TGTGCCAGCAGCTTTGGAACCCAAGGAGATACGCAGTATTTT
CDR3: CASSFGTQGDTQYF
size: once
D: NA
V: TRBV11-2
J: TRBJ2-3

DNA: TGCGCCAGCAGCAAACCCGGGACAGGGACCACTGAAGCTTTCTTT
CDR3: CASSKPGTGTTEAFF
size: NA
D: TRBD1
V: TRBV5-1
J: TRBJ1-1

DNA: TGTGCCAGCGGAGCGGGGGGCTATAGCACAGATACGCAGTATTTT
CDR3: CASGAGGYSTDTQYF
size: NA
D: TRBD2
V: TRBV19
J: TRBJ2-3

DNA: TGTGCCAGCTCCCCGGGGACTAGCGGGGAAGAGACCCAGTACTTC
CDR3: CASSPGTSGEETQYF
size: NA
D: TRBD2
V: TRBV4-2
J: TRBJ2-5

DNA: TGTGCCAGCAGCAAGGGACAGTCCCAAATAGCCGGGGAGCTGTTTTTT
CDR3: CASSKGQSQIAGELFF
size: few
D: NA
V: TRBV21-1
J: TRBJ2-2

DNA: TGCAGCGTTAACAGGGGGGACACTGAAGCTTTCTTT
CDR3: CSVNRGDTEAFF
size: NA
D: TRBD1
V: TRBV29-1
J: TRBJ1-1

DNA: TGTGCCAGTAGTATGGGGGGGATAGCCCATGGCTACACCTTC
CDR3: CASSMGGIAHGYTF
size: NA
D: NA
V: TRBV19
J: TRBJ1-2

DNA: TGTGCCAGCAGATTTAGCGGGGGGGCCCATAATGAGCAGTTCTTC
CDR3: CASRFSGGAHNEQFF
size: NA
D: TRBD2
V: TRBV7-9
J: TRBJ2-1

DNA: TGCGCCAGCAGCCTCGGGACTAGCGGGGGGGCGACAGATACGCAGTATTTT
CDR3: CASSLGTSGGATDTQYF
size: NA
D: TRBD2
V: TRBV4-3
J: TRBJ2-3

DNA: TGTGCCAGTAGTATCCATCAGGGTTTGAACTATGGCTACACCTTC
CDR3: CASSIHQGLNYGYTF
size: NA
D: NA
V: TRBV19
J: TRBJ1-2

DNA: TGTGCCAGCAGCTTGGTAGGACAGGGGGAAAACGAGCAGTACTTC
CDR3: CASSLVGQGENEQYF
size: NA
D: TRBD1
V: TRBV5-5
J: TRBJ2-7

DNA: TGCAGCGTTGGAGGTCTTGACACCGGGGAGCTGTTTTTT
CDR3: CSVGGLDTGELFF
size: NA
D: NA
V: TRBV29-1
J: TRBJ2-2

DNA: TGTGCCAGCAGTCGCCCCCCAGCGGGGCAAGAGACCCAGTACTTC
CDR3: CASSRPPAGQETQYF
size: NA
D: TRBD2
V: TRBV2
J: TRBJ2-5

DNA: TGTGCCAGCAGTTTAGCAACAGGGGGCGCGTCGTATGGCTACACCTTC
CDR3: CASSLATGGASYGYTF
size: NA
D: TRBD1
V: TRBV28
J: TRBJ1-2

DNA: TGTGCCAGCAGTTCGGGCCCGGCATACGAGCAGTACTTC
CDR3: CASSSGPAYEQYF
size: NA
D: NA
V: TRBV27
J: TRBJ2-7

DNA: TGTGCCAGCAGCTTTTCCCCAGGGGCCTCAGATACGCAGTATTTT
CDR3: CASSFSPGASDTQYF
size: NA
D: NA
V: TRBV7-2
J: TRBJ2-3

DNA: TGTGCCAGTAGTATAGGGACAGGGGGCGCGGTTAAAGAAGCTTTCTTT
CDR3: CASSIGTGGAVKEAFF
size: NA
D: TRBD1
V: TRBV19
J: TRBJ1-1

DNA: TGCGCCAGCAGCCAAGGTGCGGGGGGGAAAGAGACCCAGTACTTC
CDR3: CASSQGAGGKETQYF
size: NA
D: TRBD2
V: TRBV4-3
J: TRBJ2-5

DNA: TGTGCCAGCCGGTGGACAGAGCGGAACACCGGGGAGCTGTTTTTT
CDR3: CASRWTERNTGELFF
size: NA
D: NA
V: TRBV6-1
J: TRBJ2-2